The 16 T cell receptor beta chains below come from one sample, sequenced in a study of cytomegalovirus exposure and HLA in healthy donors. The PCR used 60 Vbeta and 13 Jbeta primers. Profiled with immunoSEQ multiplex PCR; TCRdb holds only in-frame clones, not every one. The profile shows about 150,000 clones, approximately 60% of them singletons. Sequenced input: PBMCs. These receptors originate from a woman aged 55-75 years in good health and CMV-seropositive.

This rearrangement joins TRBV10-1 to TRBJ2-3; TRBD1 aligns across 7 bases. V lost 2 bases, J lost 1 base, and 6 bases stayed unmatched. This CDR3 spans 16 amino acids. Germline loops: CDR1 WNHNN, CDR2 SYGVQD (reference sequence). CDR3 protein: CASSEVTGQGTDTQYF. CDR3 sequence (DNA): TGCGCCAGCAGTGAGGTGACAGGGCAAGGCACAGATACGCAGTATTTT.

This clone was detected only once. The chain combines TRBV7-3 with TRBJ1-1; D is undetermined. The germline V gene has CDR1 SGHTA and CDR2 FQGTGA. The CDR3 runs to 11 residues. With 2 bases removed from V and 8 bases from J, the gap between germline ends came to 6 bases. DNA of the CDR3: TGTGCCAGCAGCTTAGGCGGGGAAGCTTTCTTT. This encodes CASSLGGEAFF.

CDR3: CASSLGQGLVEKLFF. CDR3 sequence (DNA): TGTGCCAGCAGCTTAGGGCAGGGACTCGTTGAAAAACTGTTTTTT. The J gene is TRBJ1-4, the V gene TRBV7-2; maybe TRBD1 (5 bases). The CDR3 sequence is 15 residues long. Per the germline V gene, CDR1 is SGHTA and CDR2 is FQGNSA. V lost 1 base and J 7 bases, leaving 13 bases between the germline ends.

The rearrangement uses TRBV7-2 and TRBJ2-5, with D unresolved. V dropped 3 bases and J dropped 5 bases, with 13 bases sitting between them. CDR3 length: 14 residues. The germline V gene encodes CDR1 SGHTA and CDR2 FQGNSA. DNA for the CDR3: TGTGCCAGCAGCTTGAATCCCGCCGGGGAGACCCAGTACTTC. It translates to CASSLNPAGETQYF.

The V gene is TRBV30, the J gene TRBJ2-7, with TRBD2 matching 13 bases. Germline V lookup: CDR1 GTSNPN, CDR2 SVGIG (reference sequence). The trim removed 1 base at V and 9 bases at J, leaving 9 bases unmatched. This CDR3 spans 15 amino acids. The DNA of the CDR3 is TGTGCCTGGAGTGCGGTGACTAGCGGGAGGTCGGGGCAGTACTTC. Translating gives CAWSAVTSGRSGQYF.

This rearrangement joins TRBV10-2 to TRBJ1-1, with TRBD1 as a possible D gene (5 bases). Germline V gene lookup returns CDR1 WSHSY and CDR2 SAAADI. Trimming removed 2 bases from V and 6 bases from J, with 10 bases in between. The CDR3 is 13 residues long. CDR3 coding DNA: TGCGCCAGCAGTGAGACAGGATCGGCTGAAGCTTTCTTT. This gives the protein CASSETGSAEAFF.

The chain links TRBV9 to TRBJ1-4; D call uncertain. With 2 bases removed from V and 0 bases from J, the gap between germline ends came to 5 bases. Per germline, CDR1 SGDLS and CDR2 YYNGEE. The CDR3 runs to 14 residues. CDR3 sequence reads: CASSVYATNEKLFF. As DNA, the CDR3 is TGTGCCAGCAGCGTGTATGCAACTAATGAAAAACTGTTTTTT.

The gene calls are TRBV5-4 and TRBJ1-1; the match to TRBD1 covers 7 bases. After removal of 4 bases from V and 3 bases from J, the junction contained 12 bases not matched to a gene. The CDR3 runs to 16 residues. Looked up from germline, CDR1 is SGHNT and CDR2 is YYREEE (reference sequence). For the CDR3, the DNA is TGTGCCAGCAGCCTCCCGGACAGGATAAAAGACACTGAAGCTTTCTTT. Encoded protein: CASSLPDRIKDTEAFF.

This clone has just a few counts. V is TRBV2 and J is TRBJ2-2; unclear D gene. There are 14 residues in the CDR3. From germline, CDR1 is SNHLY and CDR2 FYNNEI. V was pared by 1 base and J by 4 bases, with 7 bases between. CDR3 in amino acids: CASSEGQSTGELFF. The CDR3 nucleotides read TGTGCCAGCAGTGAAGGGCAGTCCACCGGGGAGCTGTTTTTT.

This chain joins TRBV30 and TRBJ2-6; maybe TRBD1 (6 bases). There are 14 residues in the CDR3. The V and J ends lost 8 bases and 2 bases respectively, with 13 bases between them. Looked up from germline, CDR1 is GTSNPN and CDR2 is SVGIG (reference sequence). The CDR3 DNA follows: TGTGCCCGGCTAACAGGGACTGGGGCCAACGTCCTGACTTTC. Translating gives CARLTGTGANVLTF.

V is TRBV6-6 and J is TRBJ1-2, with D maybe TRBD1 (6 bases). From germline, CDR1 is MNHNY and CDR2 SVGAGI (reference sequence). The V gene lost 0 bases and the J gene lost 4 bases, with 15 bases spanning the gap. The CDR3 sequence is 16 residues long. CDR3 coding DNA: TGTGCCAGCAGTTACTCTTCGGGACATCCCGGCTATGGCTACACCTTC. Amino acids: CASSYSSGHPGYGYTF.

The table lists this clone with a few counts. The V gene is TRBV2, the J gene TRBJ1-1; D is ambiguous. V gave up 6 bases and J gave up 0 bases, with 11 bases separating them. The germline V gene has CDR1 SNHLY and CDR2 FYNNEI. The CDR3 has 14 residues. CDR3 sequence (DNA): TGTGCCAGCAGGGGCAGATTCATGAACACTGAAGCTTTCTTT. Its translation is CASRGRFMNTEAFF.

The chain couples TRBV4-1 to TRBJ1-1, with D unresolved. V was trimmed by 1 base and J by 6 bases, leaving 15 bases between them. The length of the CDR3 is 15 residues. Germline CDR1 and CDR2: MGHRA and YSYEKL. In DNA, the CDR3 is TGCGCCAGCAGCCAAGCGAGAATGAGGGATCCTGAAGCTTTCTTT. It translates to CASSQARMRDPEAFF.

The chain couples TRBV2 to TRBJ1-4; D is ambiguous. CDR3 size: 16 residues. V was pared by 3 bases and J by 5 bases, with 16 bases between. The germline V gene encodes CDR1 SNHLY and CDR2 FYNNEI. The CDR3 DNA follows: TGTGCCAGCAGTGATGGAGGTACGGGTGAAAATGAAAAACTGTTTTTT. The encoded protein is CASSDGGTGENEKLFF. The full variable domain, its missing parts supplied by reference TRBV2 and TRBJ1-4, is EPEVTQTPSHQVTQMGQEVILRCVPISNHLYFYWYRQILGQKVEFLVSFYNNEISEKSEIFDDQFSVERPDGSNFTLKIRSTKLEDSAMYFCASSDGGTGENEKLFFGSGTQLSVL.

CDR3 amino acids: CASSLVGLNTEAFF. CDR3 bases: TGTGCCAGCAGTTTGGTCGGGTTGAACACTGAAGCTTTCTTT. This rearrangement joins TRBV28 to TRBJ1-1; no reliable D call. The germline V gene has CDR1 MDHEN and CDR2 SYDVKM. The CDR3 is 14 residues long. V was trimmed by 3 bases and J by 0 bases, leaving 8 bases between them.

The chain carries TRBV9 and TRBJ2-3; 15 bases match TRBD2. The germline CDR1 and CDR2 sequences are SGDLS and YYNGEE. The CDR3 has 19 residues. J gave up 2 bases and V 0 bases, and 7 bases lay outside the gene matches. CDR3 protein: CASSVGPRTSGRVTDTQYF. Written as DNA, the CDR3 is TGTGCCAGCAGCGTAGGGCCCCGGACTAGCGGGAGGGTCACAGATACGCAGTATTTT.